This T cell receptor (beta chain) derives from a study of blood T cell repertoires in COVID-19. About the research overall: COVID-19 samples collected from the United States, Italy and Spain covered acute and convalescent phases.

This table comes from immunoSEQ multiplex PCR, and its TCRdb copy is limited to in-frame clones, with some not included. The data hold about 320,000 clones, with nearly 90% observed a single time. The CDR3 loop spans 14 amino acids. V was pared by 1 base and J by 4 bases, with 10 bases between. Germline CDR1 LGHNA, CDR2 YSLEER. Cohort assignment relied on participant-reported clinical history. Recovered status applied to Cohort 3 donors who had two consecutive negative PCRs. It also applied to those with clearance or with symptom resolution. This sequence joins TRBV4-3 and TRBJ1-1; D call uncertain. Sequenced input: PBMCs or T cells enriched from blood (not recorded which). This clonotype was obtained from a woman aged 30 to 39 who had recovered from COVID-19. The CDR3 DNA is TGCGCCAGCAGCCAAGGTACGCGCATCACTGAAGCTTTCTTT. Residues: CASSQGTRITEAFF.